A single sample gave rise to the 7 T cell receptor beta chains below, sequenced in a study of spatial heterogeneity in lung cancer. Study-level points and caveats: It was found that expanded intratumoral alpha and beta TCR counts tracked tumor mutation counts.

No antigen has been assigned to these receptors. MiXCR, applied by TCRdb to the 5' RACE reads, yields one record per CDR3 protein. The table lists roughly 5,100 distinct CDR3 sequences, 6.5% to 8.5% of them singletons. Time point reported: sample taken at primary tumor resection. The specimen comprised lung tumor tissue, sampled at surgery. These receptors all stem from a female donor with early-stage non-small cell lung cancer.

Relative to its sample, this clonotype is medium-sized. V gene TRBV2 combines with J gene TRBJ1-2; D perhaps matches TRBD1 (5 bases). Per the germline V gene, CDR1 is SNHLY and CDR2 is FYNNEI. V lost 7 bases and J lost 3, with 9 bases in between. The CDR3 is 12 amino acids. In DNA, the CDR3 is TGTGCCAGCATTGGGGGGGACTATGGCTACACCTTC. Its translation: CASIGGDYGYTF.

This clonotype was picked up a small number of times. The chain carries TRBV20-1 and TRBJ2-7; 9 nucleotides align to TRBD2. The CDR3 has 14 residues. With 3 bases clipped from V and 4 bases from J, the junction kept 7 bases outside the gene matches. Germline values: CDR1 DFQATT, CDR2 SNEGSKA (reference sequence). The CDR3 loop is CSASRRGGVYEQYF. CDR3 in DNA: TGCAGTGCTAGTAGGCGGGGGGGCGTTTACGAGCAGTACTTC.

This clonotype was seen ten or more times. This chain connects TRBV6-6 to TRBJ2-3, with 7 bases that match TRBD2. The germline V gene encodes CDR1 MNHNY and CDR2 SVGAGI (reference sequence). With V trimmed by 4 bases and J by 2 bases, 6 bases remained unmatched. The CDR3 totals 15 residues. CDR3 sequence: CASSSYGTNTDTQYF. For the CDR3, the DNA is TGTGCCAGCAGTTCCTACGGGACTAACACAGATACGCAGTATTTT.

This clonotype was found a few times. V is TRBV28 and J is TRBJ2-7, with TRBD1 identical over 9 bases. V lost 5 bases to trimming and J lost 5 bases; unmatched junction nucleotides: 1. This CDR3 has 12 residues. Germline assignment: CDR1 MDHEN and CDR2 SYDVKM. CDR3 region: CASSGDRDEQYF. CDR3 in DNA: TGTGCCAGCAGTGGGGACAGGGACGAGCAGTACTTC.

This clonotype is classed as large. The rearrangement joins TRBV20-1 to TRBJ2-5; possible D gene TRBD1, 6 bases. The CDR3 length is 13 residues. Germline V lookup: CDR1 DFQATT, CDR2 SNEGSKA (reference sequence). Trimming removed 3 bases at V and 1 base at J, with 9 bases between. The CDR3 spells CSARRGTQETQYF. For the CDR3, the DNA is TGCAGTGCTAGGAGGGGGACCCAAGAGACCCAGTACTTC.

V gene TRBV7-9 combines with J gene TRBJ1-6, with 7 bases lining up with TRBD1. V was pared by 4 bases and J by 3 bases, with 6 bases of the junction left unmatched. Germline V gene lookup returns CDR1 SEHNR and CDR2 FQNEAQ (reference sequence). This CDR3 is built from 16 residues. The DNA of the CDR3 is TGTGCCAGCAGCTCGACAGGGAATCTCTATAATTCACCCCTCCACTTT. Translated, it gives CASSSTGNLYNSPLHF.

By share of the sample, this clonotype is medium-sized. The chain links TRBV7-9 to TRBJ2-5, with a possible D match to TRBD2 (6 bases). The CDR3 has 14 residues. Trimming removed 9 bases at V and 2 bases at J, with 16 bases between. The V gene's germline CDR1 is SEHNR and CDR2 FQNEAQ (reference sequence). The CDR3 loop is CASMYPGLQETQYF. The CDR3 DNA sequence: TGTGCCAGTATGTACCCGGGACTTCAAGAGACCCAGTACTTC.